The sequence of this T cell receptor beta chain was determined in a study of blood T cells in healthy people across ages. CDR1 SNHLY and CDR2 FYNNEI come from the germline V gene. The CDR3 is made up of 11 amino acids. V was shortened by 9 bases and J by 12 bases, with 17 bases between the two germline ends. Using a J-beta primer mix together with a sample-barcoded 5' primer, a second PCR was run for roughly 7 to 12 cycles. Every cDNA was tagged by a template-switch adaptor with 12 random nucleotides. TCRdb ran MiXCR on the 5' RACE reads and lists one entry per CDR3 protein. The sample holds around 1,900,000 distinct CDR3 sequences; about 39% are singletons and the top ten take under 25%.

The TCR comes from a human donor in good health. What was sequenced was blood. The chain is built from TRBV2 and TRBJ2-5; tentative D call: TRBD1 (5 bases). The CDR3 sequence: CASTRQGVKYF. CDR3 nucleotide sequence: TGTGCCAGTACCAGGCAGGGTGTTAAGTACTTC.